This record looks at one T cell receptor beta chain sequence and its context. Its cognate antigen is unknown. This sample is drawn from a study of radiotherapy plus CTLA-4 blockade in lung cancer. Looking at the study overall: Objective responses were observed in about 17% of patients, and disease control was achieved by roughly 31%. Whole-study findings and limits: Tumor-derived TCR clones expanded in blood after radiotherapy plus ipilimumab. Interferon-beta and early blood T cell clone dynamics reportedly predicted response best.

This CDR3 region has 15 residues. Trimming pared 3 bases from V and 5 bases from J, leaving 16 bases between. CDR1 MNHNS and CDR2 SASEGT come from the germline V gene. Profiled with immunoSEQ multiplex PCR; TCRdb holds only in-frame clones, not every one. The table records tens of thousands of clones, about 77% of them present only once. The chain combines TRBV6-1 with TRBJ1-2; the D is unclear. The TCR originated in a human donor with non-small cell lung cancer whose response to radiotherapy plus ipilimumab could not be evaluated. The specimen was peripheral blood, collected from a patient treated with radiotherapy plus ipilimumab. The chain's CDR3 is CASSDARELGYGYTF. The CDR3 nucleotides read TGTGCCAGCAGTGATGCCCGGGAATTGGGTTATGGCTACACCTTC.